Described below is a single TCR beta chain sequence and its context. At least ten counts were recorded for this clonotype. Which antigen it targets is not known. Base qualities were left out, and no much larger clone turns up one base away. This specimen comes from a study of T-cell reconstitution after alpha-beta-depleted transplantation in children (dated by TCRdb to the mid-2010s). Some background on the complete study: Using TCR repertoire profiling, the study quantitatively followed how T-cell immune reconstitution unfolded in children after TCRalphabeta/CD19-depleted allogeneic hematopoietic cell transplantation. Overall results and qualifications from the work: Apparently early alphabetaT-cell count recovery about two months after transplant reportedly relied on only several hundred rapidly expanded clones derived from non-depleted graft cells. The high TCRbeta diversity at day 60 in some patients was ascribed to recipient T cells and intrathymic progenitors that had survived conditioning. Over subsequent months, a decline in hyperexpanded clone frequencies was noted, and after one year, T-cell counts and TCRbeta diversity were mostly ascribed to newly produced T cells.

The protocol used for the library was PCR. Data came from an Illumina HiSeq 2500. TCR library preparation used molecular barcoding, with unique molecular identifiers applied to normalize quantification of the TCRbeta repertoire. TCRdb applied fastp at Q25 and MiXCR to the public reads, then kept only in-frame beta chains. Entries that share a CDR3 protein sequence are merged under the most common genes and DNA. Counted in this sample were hundreds of thousands of distinct CDR3 sequences; around 12% of them appeared once. The ten top clones hold roughly 0.77% of the sample. At the junction V is shortened by 2 bases and J by 0 bases; bases outside the gene matches: 3. Including the terminal cysteine and phenylalanine, the CDR3 comprises 16 residues. Only the CDR3 part of the read is kept: 48 bases, read in frame from the first base. The germline V gene provides CDR1 MNHEY and CDR2 SVGEGT. The sample's treatment or condition label, in plain terms: allogeneic hematopoietic cell transplantation with graft depleted of TCRalphabeta T cells and CD19 B cells. Transplant recipients were children who received TCRalphabeta/CD19-depleted allogeneic hematopoietic cell grafts.

This receptor was obtained from a girl aged 2-10 years with congenital amegakaryocytic thrombocytopenia, due to receive a stem cell transplant. The source was PBMCs, collected before TCRalphabeta/CD19-depleted stem cell transplant. The chain employs TRBV6-2 or TRBV6-3 and TRBJ2-4; 8 nucleotides in the junction match TRBD2. The sequenced DNA is TGTGCCAGCAGTTACGATCTAGCGGGAGCCAAAAACATTCAGTACTTC. Translated, it gives CASSYDLAGAKNIQYF.